The clone carrying this TCR beta chain has just a few counts. The antigen remains unidentified. The sample contains more than one DNA sequence encoding this CDR3. The data are from a study of T cell responses to AZD1222 COVID-19 vaccine. Study-wide findings and caveats: It should be noted that donors were predominantly white British and more often female, and clonal diversity was possibly underestimated. CD4 TCRs associated with vaccination spanned spike, dominating at 160-218 and 743-854. No repertoire was sampled before or during the peak T cell response, only after it.

The CDR3 runs to 16 residues. Trimming removed 2 bases from V and 4 bases from J; junction bases left unmatched: 5. From germline, CDR1 is LNHDA and CDR2 SQIVND (reference sequence). Some clones are missing from TCRdb's copy, which holds only in-frame ones; the method was immunoSEQ multiplex PCR. Here the sample spans some 80,000 clones, 88% being singletons. Sequenced here: peripheral blood, sampled 28 days after the second dose of the MenACWY control vaccine. The V gene is TRBV19, the J gene TRBJ2-1; 10 bases match TRBD2. This receptor was taken from an adult who received the MenACWY meningococcal vaccine as a control. CDR3 sequence: CASSISGLAKYNEQFF. Here the CDR3 DNA reads TGTGCCAGTAGTATATCGGGACTAGCGAAGTACAATGAGCAGTTCTTC.